This TCR beta chain was captured by sequencing in a study of vaccination and CD4 T cells after COVID-19. About the study: Sampling post-COVID took place a median around 100 days after diagnosis (range 35 to 161).

Germline lookup yields CDR1 LNHDA and CDR2 SQIVND (reference sequence). CDR3 length equals 14 residues. V was pared by 3 bases and J by 4 bases, with 9 bases between. Of note for this clonotype: Its antigen is undetermined.

Sequencing of DNA taken from cultured CD4+ T cells relied on the Oncomine TCR Beta short-read assay. TCRdb reanalysed the PCR reads using MiXCR and keeps one entry per CDR3 protein. The table includes around 20,000 distinct CDR3 sequences, 31% detected once. Treatment specified: approximately nine-day PBMC culture with coronavirus spike peptide pools or control peptides (ViraFEST assay). ViraFEST enlarged antigen-specific T cell populations with peptide pools and afterwards sequenced TCRs. CD4+ T cells were isolated by negative selection after around 11 days of culture. The clonotype comes from a human donor with COVID-19. The V and J genes are TRBV19 and TRBJ2-2; possible D gene TRBD2, 6 bases. The sequenced material came from cultured CD4+ T cells from blood. CDR3 bases: TGTGCCAGTAGTATCGCGGGGCCCACCGGGGAGCTGTTTTTT. It encodes CASSIAGPTGELFF.